The sample holds a few counts of the clone carrying this TCR beta chain. Its antigen is undetermined. Molecular barcoding with unique molecular identifiers was used for the TCRbeta library. TCRdb re-derived calls from the PCR reads in MiXCR, one entry per CDR3 protein. The sample yields about 460,000 distinct CDR3 sequences, approximately 10% seen once. J lost 4 bases, V lost 5 bases, and 12 bases had no gene match. This CDR3 is 18 amino acids long. This sample is drawn from a study of T-cell reconstitution after alpha-beta-depleted transplantation in children. Findings and limits, study-wide: Several hundred graft clones that had expanded were reportedly the source of alpha-beta T cells about two months after transplant.

The J gene is TRBJ2-1, the V gene TRBV12-3 or TRBV12-4; 12 nucleotides line up with TRBD2. The source material was PBMCs, mostly from graft donor cells, sampled 180 days after TCRalphabeta/CD19-depleted stem cell transplant. This TCR was recovered from a female patient aged 2 to 10 who had a stem cell transplant for aplastic anemia, so the T cells may come from the graft donor. CDR3 region: CASSQRTSGIGGYNEQFF. The CDR3, as DNA: TGTGCCAGCAGTCAAAGGACTAGCGGGATCGGTGGGTACAATGAGCAGTTCTTC.